Listed below are T cell receptor beta chains from one sample, sequenced in a study of cytomegalovirus exposure and HLA in healthy donors. This table comes from immunoSEQ multiplex PCR, and its TCRdb copy is limited to in-frame clones, with some not included. The repertoire holds about 230,000 clones, with around 85% as singletons. Specimen: PBMCs. The receptors were sampled from a human donor in good health. CDR3s include the opening cysteine and the closing phenylalanine or tryptophan. Fields, in order: clone size, V gene, J gene, D gene, CDR3 protein, CDR3 DNA. A D gene is named only where the DNA matches it firmly. Size tells how often a clone was seen (once, few, many) or the class of an expanded clone, and some rows leave it out.

-	TRBV19	TRBJ2-7	TRBD2	CASSNGLAGGEQYF	TGTGCCAGTAGTAATGGACTAGCGGGAGGTGAGCAGTACTTC
-	TRBV27	TRBJ2-1	TRBD1	CASGDSDSYNEQFF	TGTGCCAGCGGGGACAGCGACTCCTACAATGAGCAGTTCTTC
-	TRBV5-1	TRBJ2-5	-	CASSLASVTGAGKTQYF	TGCGCCAGCAGCTTGGCTTCGGTTACAGGGGCGGGAAAGACCCAGTACTTC
-	TRBV9	TRBJ2-2	TRBD2	CASSVATGGSPGELFF	TGTGCCAGCAGCGTAGCTACGGGGGGGTCGCCCGGGGAGCTGTTTTTT
-	TRBV9	TRBJ1-1	-	CASSPSGALGAFF	TGTGCCAGCAGCCCCTCAGGGGCGCTTGGTGCTTTCTTT
-	TRBV5-4	TRBJ2-3	TRBD1	CASRRQGAGTDTQYF	TGTGCCAGCAGACGACAGGGGGCCGGCACAGATACGCAGTATTTT
-	TRBV19	TRBJ2-1	-	CASSKQGDYNEQFF	TGTGCCAGTAGTAAGCAGGGCGACTACAATGAGCAGTTCTTC
few	TRBV27	TRBJ2-5	-	CASSSLSGHSTETQYF	TGTGCCAGCAGTAGCCTATCGGGACATTCCACGGAGACCCAGTACTTC
-	TRBV7-9	TRBJ1-3	-	CASRWDTGSPGNTIYF	TGTGCCAGCAGGTGGGACACCGGATCTCCTGGAAACACCATATATTTT
once	TRBV28	TRBJ1-2	-	CASSTGERVYGYTF	TGTGCCAGCAGTACGGGGGAAAGGGTCTATGGCTACACCTTC
-	TRBV6-5	TRBJ1-4	-	CASSYSRPRDEKLFF	TGTGCCAGCAGTTACTCGAGGCCGCGGGATGAAAAACTGTTTTTT
-	TRBV29-1	TRBJ2-5	TRBD2	CSVDPAEGGETQYF	TGCAGCGTTGATCCTGCGGAGGGAGGGGAGACCCAGTACTTC
-	TRBV9	TRBJ1-2	-	CASTAGSPGNYGYTF	TGTGCCAGCACCGCAGGGTCCCCAGGGAACTATGGCTACACCTTC
-	TRBV11-3	TRBJ1-1	-	CASSRSDRTNTEAFF	TGTGCCAGCAGCCGGAGCGACAGGACGAACACTGAAGCTTTCTTT
-	TRBV23-1	TRBJ2-7	TRBD1	CASSQSWDRDYEQYF	TGCGCCAGCAGTCAATCGTGGGACAGGGACTACGAGCAGTACTTC
-	TRBV5-1	TRBJ2-1	-	CASSLTGWGNSYNEQFF	TGCGCCAGCAGCTTGACAGGGTGGGGAAACTCCTACAATGAGCAGTTCTTC
-	TRBV15	TRBJ2-7	-	CATSREGRAYEQYF	TGTGCCACCAGCAGAGAAGGGAGAGCGTACGAGCAGTACTTC
-	TRBV28	TRBJ2-1	TRBD2	CASRTAGAGFTEQFF	TGTGCCAGCAGAACAGCGGGAGCAGGGTTTACTGAGCAGTTCTTC
-	TRBV18	TRBJ2-1	TRBD2	CASSPPSGRSYNEQFF	TGTGCCAGCTCACCACCTAGCGGGAGATCCTACAATGAGCAGTTCTTC
-	TRBV18	TRBJ1-1	-	CASSPRPRGLDTEAFF	TGTGCCAGCTCACCGAGGCCTAGGGGTCTGGACACTGAAGCTTTCTTT
-	TRBV28	TRBJ2-7	-	CASSFSPVSREETYEQYF	TGTGCCAGCAGTTTTTCTCCGGTCTCGAGGGAGGAAACCTACGAGCAGTACTTC
-	TRBV4-2	TRBJ2-7	-	CASSQERGMSYEQYF	TGTGCCAGCAGCCAAGAACGGGGGATGAGCTACGAGCAGTACTTC
-	TRBV6-5	TRBJ2-7	-	CASSYSISGDEQYF	TGTGCCAGCAGTTACTCGATATCGGGGGACGAGCAGTACTTC
-	TRBV7-8	TRBJ2-7	-	CASSLGRRSPEQYF	TGTGCCAGCAGCTTGGGCCGTCGAAGTCCCGAGCAGTACTTC
once	TRBV9	TRBJ2-1	-	CASSMRSAGSYNEQFF	TGTGCCAGCAGCATGAGGTCTGCGGGGAGCTACAATGAGCAGTTCTTC
-	TRBV5-1	TRBJ2-7	TRBD1	CASSGTGEYEQYF	TGCGCCAGTTCCGGGACAGGGGAGTACGAGCAGTACTTC
-	TRBV19	TRBJ1-5	TRBD1	CASSLRDRGGDQPQHF	TGTGCCAGTAGTCTCCGGGACAGGGGGGGAGATCAGCCCCAGCATTTT
-	TRBV27	TRBJ1-1	-	CASSLSRSGGTEAFF	TGTGCCAGCAGTTTATCGAGGTCCGGGGGCACTGAAGCTTTCTTT
-	TRBV4-2	TRBJ2-1	TRBD2	CASSQEGGRVYNEQFF	TGTGCCAGCAGCCAAGAAGGCGGGAGGGTTTATAATGAGCAGTTCTTC
-	TRBV5-1	TRBJ2-2	-	CASSFRGSGELFF	TGCGCCAGCAGCTTTAGGGGTTCCGGGGAGCTGTTTTTT
-	TRBV2	TRBJ1-2	TRBD1	CASSEGQGVSGYTF	TGTGCCAGCAGTGAAGGACAGGGCGTATCTGGCTACACCTTC
-	TRBV4-1	TRBJ1-1	TRBD1	CASSVHRGGSMNTEAFF	TGCGCCAGCAGCGTTCACAGGGGCGGCTCCATGAACACTGAAGCTTTCTTT
-	TRBV28	TRBJ2-7	-	CASSLSWRAKTYEQYF	TGTGCCAGCAGTTTATCTTGGAGGGCCAAAACCTACGAGCAGTACTTC
-	TRBV7-9	TRBJ1-4	TRBD1	CASSLLRTGGEDEKLFF	TGTGCCAGCAGCTTACTCAGGACAGGGGGCGAAGATGAAAAACTGTTTTTT
-	TRBV28	TRBJ2-3	TRBD1	CASRTGGAGTDTQYF	TGTGCCAGCCGAACAGGGGGCGCCGGGACAGATACGCAGTATTTT
-	TRBV7-2	TRBJ2-7	TRBD1	CASSLGQGPYYEQYF	TGTGCCAGCAGCCTGGGACAGGGCCCATACTACGAGCAGTACTTC
-	TRBV27	TRBJ2-1	TRBD2	CASSHRGRVQNEQFF	TGTGCCAGCAGTCATCGCGGGAGGGTTCAGAATGAGCAGTTCTTC
-	TRBV30	TRBJ1-4	-	CAWSGRGEKLFF	TGTGCCTGGAGTGGCCGGGGTGAAAAACTGTTTTTT
-	TRBV12-5	TRBJ2-2	-	CASGRDTGELFF	TGTGCTAGTGGTCGAGACACCGGGGAGCTGTTTTTT
-	TRBV7-9	TRBJ2-5	TRBD2	CASSLSGRARETQYF	TGTGCCAGCAGCTTAAGCGGGAGGGCCCGTGAGACCCAGTACTTC
-	TRBV6-1	TRBJ1-2	-	CASSVGLLSGGYTF	TGTGCCAGCAGTGTGGGACTCCTATCGGGGGGCTACACCTTC
-	TRBV2	TRBJ1-2	-	CASSEALGGFGYTF	TGTGCCAGCAGTGAAGCGCTCGGGGGGTTTGGCTACACCTTC
-	TRBV6-5	TRBJ2-3	TRBD1	CASSFGQGAKDTQYF	TGTGCCAGCAGTTTCGGACAGGGGGCGAAAGATACGCAGTATTTT
-	TRBV7-2	TRBJ2-5	TRBD2	CASSLFLAGGGTQYF	TGTGCCAGCAGCTTATTTCTAGCGGGAGGGGGGACCCAGTACTTC
-	TRBV10-2	TRBJ2-5	TRBD1	CASSNLQGPETQYF	TGCGCCAGCAGTAATCTACAGGGGCCAGAGACCCAGTACTTC
-	TRBV4-2	TRBJ1-3	TRBD1	CASSPRTGNSGNTIYF	TGTGCCAGCAGCCCAAGGACAGGGAACTCTGGAAACACCATATATTTT
-	TRBV7-9	TRBJ2-3	-	CASSLISRSTDTQYF	TGTGCCAGCAGCTTAATTAGCCGTAGCACAGATACGCAGTATTTT
-	TRBV18	TRBJ2-7	TRBD1	CASSPRQGRASYEQYF	TGTGCCAGCTCACCGCGACAGGGCAGGGCTTCCTACGAGCAGTACTTC
-	TRBV6-1	TRBJ1-1	-	CASREMNTEAFF	TGTGCCAGCAGGGAGATGAACACTGAAGCTTTCTTT
-	TRBV5-1	TRBJ2-7	TRBD2	CASSLELAGVSQYF	TGCGCCAGCAGCTTAGAACTAGCGGGAGTCTCCCAGTACTTC
once	TRBV30	TRBJ2-7	-	CAWTQGSEQYF	TGTGCCTGGACCCAGGGTTCGGAGCAGTACTTC
-	TRBV6-6	TRBJ2-2	-	CVSRDLNTGELFF	TGTGTCAGCCGGGATCTTAACACCGGGGAGCTGTTTTTT
-	TRBV7-2	TRBJ1-4	TRBD1	CASSPRGQGATNEKLFF	TGTGCCAGCAGCCCAAGGGGACAGGGTGCAACTAATGAAAAACTGTTTTTT
-	TRBV5-4	TRBJ1-4	TRBD1	CASSATGGNEKLFF	TGTGCCAGCAGCGCGACAGGGGGGAATGAAAAACTGTTTTTT
-	TRBV19	TRBJ2-1	-	CASSPIGGVGEQFF	TGTGCCAGTAGTCCAATCGGGGGTGTCGGGGAGCAGTTCTTC
-	TRBV11-2	TRBJ2-2	-	CASSLAGAGTGELFF	TGTGCCAGCAGCTTAGCGGGAGCTGGCACCGGGGAGCTGTTTTTT
-	TRBV14	TRBJ2-3	-	CASSHVDTQYF	TGTGCCAGCAGCCACGTCGATACGCAGTATTTT